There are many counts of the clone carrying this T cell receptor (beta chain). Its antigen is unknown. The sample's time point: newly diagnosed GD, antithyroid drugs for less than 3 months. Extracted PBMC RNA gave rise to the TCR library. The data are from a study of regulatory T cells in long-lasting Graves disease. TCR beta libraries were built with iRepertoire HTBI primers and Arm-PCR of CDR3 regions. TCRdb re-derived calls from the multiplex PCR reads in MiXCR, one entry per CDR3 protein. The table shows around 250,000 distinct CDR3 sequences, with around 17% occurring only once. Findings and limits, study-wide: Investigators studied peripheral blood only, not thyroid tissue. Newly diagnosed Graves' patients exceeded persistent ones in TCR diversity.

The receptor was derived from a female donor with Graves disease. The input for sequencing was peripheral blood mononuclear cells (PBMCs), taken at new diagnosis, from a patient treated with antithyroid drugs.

Written as DNA, the CDR3 is TGCGCCAGCAGGAGGGGGCAGTTTGGCGAGCAGTACTTC. Translation: CASRRGQFGEQYF. The chain is built from TRBV10-2 and TRBJ2-7; 7 bases match TRBD1. Unmatched junction bases numbered 8, after V lost 6 bases and J lost 6 bases. Germline values: CDR1 WSHSY, CDR2 SAAADI. The CDR3 runs 13 residues.